This T cell receptor beta chain was observed in a study of STAT5B mutations in CD4+ large granular lymphocyte leukemia (dated by TCRdb to the early 2020s). For the wider study: Among the healthy controls, the CDR3 'QG' motif was associated with a particular HLA allele. The study compared the TCRbeta repertoires of patients with CD4+ T-cell large granular lymphocyte leukemia against those of healthy blood donors. Flow cytometry performed on FACSCanto II or FACSVerse showed that the purified fractions had more than 95% purity among lymphocytes. Study-wide findings and limitations: CD4-sorted patient repertoires appeared more clonal than healthy CD4+ repertoires, and this difference persisted after removing the putative leukemic clones. Enrichment of TRBV06-family usage was observed among the top patient clones (8/27) relative to healthy controls (2/35). The data were not HLA-matched, and the relatively small sample size could explain the higher clonality seen in CD4+ compared with CD8+ T-LGLL. Main leukemic clonotypes were private to each patient, although about 25% of the main leukemic clonotypes were found at low frequency in the non-leukemic repertoires of other patients.

On this clone: Its antigen is not yet known. Per-nucleotide qualities are absent, and no much larger clonotype sits a single base away.

TCRbeta rearrangements were sequenced from genomic DNA using the immunoSEQ assay at survey resolution. The source study handled its data this way. In the TCR sequencing data, the lowest productive clonotype frequency that could be detected was 2.59 x 10-5. Only productive TCRbeta rearrangements, defined as complete and in-frame sequences, were included in the analyses. Simpson clonality, calculated in the immunoSEQ Analyzer version 3.0, was used as the measure of sample clonality. Clones were categorized by frequency as very rare, small, medium, large (1-20%) or hyperexpanded (>20%). Generation probabilities were estimated with OLGA 1.2.3, V-gene circos plots were made with VDJtools, specificities were looked up in VDJdb, and CDR3 motifs were identified with GLIPH. TCRdb provides this immuneACCESS table in a form limited to in-frame rearrangements. Some clones are lacking; in checked studies, under half of them reflect an unresolved V gene, and why the rest are absent is not known. V and J calls and clone size are copied from that table; D and trimming were computed from the DNA. The sample table contains 25,000 to 30,000 clones; only one count was recorded for more than 70% of them. Approximately 3% of the sample lies in the top ten.

Based on the germline V gene, the CDR1 and CDR2 sequences are SGHRS and YFSETQ. CDR3 length: 14 amino acids, cysteine to phenylalanine. Of the read, only the CDR3 DNA is kept; its 42 bases are in frame from base 1. V drops 0 bases and J drops 4 bases, leaving 11 bases in between. Healthy controls were roughly 40 blood donors whose buffy coats came from the Finnish Red Cross blood service. All TCR-sequenced material derived from peripheral blood: patient blood samples and healthy donor buffy coats. Peripheral blood mononuclear cells were isolated by Ficoll-Hypaque gradient centrifugation. For the healthy controls, CD4+ cells were obtained from buffy coats by magnetic purification. Genomic DNA was extracted using the Gentra Puregene Cell and Tissue kit, and a Qubit 2.0 fluorometer was used to quantify it.

This sequence originates from a human donor in good health. The rearranged segments are TRBV5-1 and TRBJ2-7; possibly the D gene is TRBD1, per 6 matching bases. Material: CD4+ T cells from blood buffy coats. Here the CDR3 is given as CASSLEQRGYEQYF. The nucleotide sequence is given as TGCGCCAGCAGCTTGGAACAGAGGGGGTACGAGCAGTACTTC.